This is a list of T cell receptor beta chains from one sample in a study of T cell responses to AZD1222 COVID-19 vaccine. The protocol was immunoSEQ multiplex PCR, while the TCRdb copy is restricted to in-frame clones and leaves out a portion. The sample includes about 130,000 clones, over 75% of them seen just once. The input for sequencing was peripheral blood, taken on day 0 of AZD1222 vaccination. These receptors all come from an adult in good health. CDR3s include the opening cysteine and the closing phenylalanine or tryptophan. A D gene is named only where the DNA matches it firmly. Some rows mark clone size as missing; the rest say once, few, many or name a class of expanded clone.

J gene | V gene | D gene | clone size | CDR3 DNA | CDR3 protein
TRBJ1-1 | TRBV4-2 | NA | NA | TGTGCCAGCAGCCAAGGGTTTACAGGCAGGAAGAACACTGAAGCTTTCTTT | CASSQGFTGRKNTEAFF
TRBJ1-2 | TRBV29-1 | TRBD1 | NA | TGCAGCGGGAGGACAGGGGAGGACTATGGCTACACCTTC | CSGRTGEDYGYTF
TRBJ1-1 | TRBV27 | TRBD1 | NA | TGTGCCAGCACCACACGCCCCGACAGGGGGGCGAGCGGGAACACTGAAGCTTTCTTT | CASTTRPDRGASGNTEAFF
TRBJ2-2 | TRBV5-1 | TRBD2 | NA | TGCGCCAGCAGTGCGGGGGGCACCGGGGAGCTGTTTTTT | CASSAGGTGELFF
TRBJ1-6 | TRBV6-5 | TRBD1 | NA | TGTGCCAGCAGTATCGGACAGGGGGTTGGGTCACCCCTCCACTTT | CASSIGQGVGSPLHF
TRBJ2-3 | TRBV4-1 | NA | few | TGCGCCAGCAGCCTCCTTTTACTGGCGGGGAGCACAGATACGCAGTATTTT | CASSLLLLAGSTDTQYF
TRBJ2-1 | TRBV11-1 | NA | NA | TGTGCCAGCAACTTAGATGACAGCAATGAGCAGTTCTTC | CASNLDDSNEQFF
TRBJ1-2 | TRBV12-3/TRBV12-4 | NA | NA | TGTGCCAGCAGCCTGACGGGGAACTATGGCTACACCTTC | CASSLTGNYGYTF
TRBJ1-2 | TRBV28 | TRBD1 | NA | TGTGCCAGCAGTTTGTCTATTGGACAGGGATATGGCTACACCTTC | CASSLSIGQGYGYTF
TRBJ2-1 | TRBV7-2 | NA | once | TGTGCCAGCAGCTTACCAACGGCACATTACAATGAGCAGTTCTTC | CASSLPTAHYNEQFF
TRBJ1-6 | TRBV10-3 | NA | NA | TGTGCCATCAGTCTGCGAAGTGGGGATTCACCCCTCCACTTT | CAISLRSGDSPLHF
TRBJ1-5 | TRBV5-8 | TRBD1 | NA | TGTGCCAGCAGACCCCGGACAGGGGCTGATCAGCCCCAGCATTTT | CASRPRTGADQPQHF
TRBJ1-6 | TRBV19 | TRBD1 | NA | TGTGCCAGTAGAGGACAGGGGTATAATTCACCCCTCCACTTT | CASRGQGYNSPLHF
TRBJ1-3 | TRBV6-5 | NA | NA | TGTGCCAGCAGTTACTCTGGGTCAGGAAACACCATATATTTT | CASSYSGSGNTIYF
TRBJ2-2 | TRBV5-1 | TRBD1 | NA | TGCGCCAGCAGCTCGCAGGGGGCGACCGGGGAGCTGTTTTTT | CASSSQGATGELFF
TRBJ2-7 | TRBV19 | NA | once | TGTGCCAGTAGTATATCGGGCGTTAGCTCCTACGAGCAGTACTTC | CASSISGVSSYEQYF
TRBJ2-7 | TRBV3-1/TRBV3-2 | NA | NA | TGTGCCAGCAGCCCCTACGGGACCGTTACCTACGAGCAGTACTTC | CASSPYGTVTYEQYF
TRBJ1-4 | TRBV2 | TRBD1 | few | TGTGCCAGCAGCGAGGGGGACAGAATAGCAACTAATGAAAAACTGTTTTTT | CASSEGDRIATNEKLFF
TRBJ2-5 | TRBV5-1 | NA | NA | TGCGCCAGCAGCTTATTCGGGGCGGGTGGGGCGGAGACCCAGTACTTC | CASSLFGAGGAETQYF
TRBJ1-1 | TRBV6-5 | NA | NA | TGTGCCAGCAGCTCCCGGGGGGGTACGGGCACTGAAGCTTTCTTT | CASSSRGGTGTEAFF
TRBJ1-1 | TRBV9 | NA | NA | TGTGCCAGCAGCGTAGGAGGGCACACTGAAGCTTTCTTT | CASSVGGHTEAFF
TRBJ2-2 | TRBV6-5 | NA | NA | TGTGCCAGCAGTTACTTCGCGGGCACCGGGGAGCTGTTTTTT | CASSYFAGTGELFF